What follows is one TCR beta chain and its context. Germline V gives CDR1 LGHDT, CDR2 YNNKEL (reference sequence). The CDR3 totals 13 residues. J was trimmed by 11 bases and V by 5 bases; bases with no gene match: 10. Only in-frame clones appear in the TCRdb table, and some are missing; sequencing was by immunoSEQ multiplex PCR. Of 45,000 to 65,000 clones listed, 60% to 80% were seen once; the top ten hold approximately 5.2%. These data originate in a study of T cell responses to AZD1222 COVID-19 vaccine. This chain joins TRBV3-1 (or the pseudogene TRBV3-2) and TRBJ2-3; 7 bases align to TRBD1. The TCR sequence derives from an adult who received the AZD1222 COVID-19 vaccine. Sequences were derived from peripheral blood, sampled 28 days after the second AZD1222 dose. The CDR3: CASSTRQGFGQYF. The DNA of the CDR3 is TGTGCCAGCAGCACCCGACAGGGTTTCGGGCAGTATTTT.